This passage covers 2 T cell receptor beta chains from one sample sequenced in a study of human T cells and chemical hapten exposure. Time point indicated: pre-sensitization, week 0. Regarding treatment: therapeutic diphenylcyclopropenone sensitization with weekly scalp DPC. TCRdb redid the calling of the RACE reads with MiXCR, one entry per CDR3 protein. The sample yields around 260,000 distinct CDR3 sequences, roughly 8.9% seen once. Here the sequenced sample was whole blood, taken in connection with sensitization to the hapten diphenylcyclopropenone (DPC). Source of these receptors: a woman between 35 and 50 years old with alopecia areata. Some clones in this sample may be carry-over from other donors' samples.

The V and J genes are TRBV24-1 and TRBJ1-2, with D uncertain. V was shortened by 4 bases and J by 5 bases, with 16 bases between the two germline ends. CDR1 and CDR2 (germline): KGHDR, SFDVKD. The CDR3 runs to 15 residues. The CDR3 sequence: CATSDRRTEKYGYTF. CDR3 nucleotides: TGTGCCACCAGTGACCGGAGGACGGAGAAATATGGCTACACCTTC.

Only a few counts were recorded for this clonotype. V is TRBV6-2 or TRBV6-3 and J is TRBJ2-3; 9 bases map to TRBD2. The germline V gene encodes CDR1 MNHEY and CDR2 SVGEGT. The CDR3 spans 20 residues. The J segment lost 0 bases and the V segment lost 0 bases, leaving 13 bases of the junction unmatched. The CDR3 nucleotides are TGTGCCAGCAGTTACTCGACCTCTCCCGTGACTAGCGGAAGCACAGATACGCAGTATTTT. This translates into CASSYSTSPVTSGSTDTQYF.